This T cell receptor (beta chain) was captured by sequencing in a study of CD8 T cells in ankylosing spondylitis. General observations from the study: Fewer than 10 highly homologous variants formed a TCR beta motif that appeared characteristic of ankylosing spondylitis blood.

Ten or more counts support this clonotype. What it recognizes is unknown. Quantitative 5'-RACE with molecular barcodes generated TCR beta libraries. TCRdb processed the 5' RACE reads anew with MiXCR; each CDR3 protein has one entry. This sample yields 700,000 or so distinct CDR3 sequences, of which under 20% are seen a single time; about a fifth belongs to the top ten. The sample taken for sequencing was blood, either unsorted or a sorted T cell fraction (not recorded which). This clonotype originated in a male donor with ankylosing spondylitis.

CDR3 residues: CASSLVGRQFF. The CDR3, as DNA: TGTGCCAGCAGCTTAGTTGGGAGACAGTTCTTC. The V gene is TRBV11-2, the J gene TRBJ2-1, with D maybe TRBD2 (5 bases). Germline assignment: CDR1 SGHAT and CDR2 FQNNGV. V gave up 1 base and J gave up 13 bases, with 8 bases separating them. The CDR3 extends over 11 amino acids.